The clone carrying this T cell receptor (beta chain) turned up a few times. The source of the sample is a study of beta chain features in type 1 diabetes. Sorting of CD4+ naive, central memory, regulatory and stem cell-like memory cells was performed via CD45RO/CCR7/CD25/CD127/CD95/CD27. Reverse transcription of all isolated RNA meant that expressed TCRB transcripts were sequenced. Profiled with immunoSEQ multiplex PCR; TCRdb holds only in-frame clones, not every one. This sample has some 270,000 clones, with about 8.5% found just once. The sequenced sample was central memory CD4+ T cells from blood. The receptor comes from a young woman in good health.

CDR3 DNA: TGTGCCAGCAGAACAACAGGGTCTGGAAACACCATATATTTT. As protein: CASRTTGSGNTIYF. This chain connects TRBV2 to TRBJ1-3; tentatively, D is TRBD1 (6 bases). Germline V gene lookup returns CDR1 SNHLY and CDR2 FYNNEI. The CDR3 covers 14 residues. V shed 6 bases and J shed 1 base, with 10 bases lying between them.